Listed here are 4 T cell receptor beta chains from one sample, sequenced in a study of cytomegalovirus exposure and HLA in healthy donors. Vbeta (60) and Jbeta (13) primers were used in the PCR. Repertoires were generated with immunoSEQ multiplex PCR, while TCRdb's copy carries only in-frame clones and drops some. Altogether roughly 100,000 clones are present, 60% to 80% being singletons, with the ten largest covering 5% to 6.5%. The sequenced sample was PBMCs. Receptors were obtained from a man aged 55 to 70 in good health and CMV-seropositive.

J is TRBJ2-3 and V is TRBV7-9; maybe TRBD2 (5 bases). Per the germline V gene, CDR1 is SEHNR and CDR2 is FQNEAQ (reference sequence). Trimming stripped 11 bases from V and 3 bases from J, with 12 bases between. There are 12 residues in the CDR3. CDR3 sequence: CASQAATDTQYF. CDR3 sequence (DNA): TGTGCCTCGCAAGCGGCGACAGATACGCAGTATTTT.

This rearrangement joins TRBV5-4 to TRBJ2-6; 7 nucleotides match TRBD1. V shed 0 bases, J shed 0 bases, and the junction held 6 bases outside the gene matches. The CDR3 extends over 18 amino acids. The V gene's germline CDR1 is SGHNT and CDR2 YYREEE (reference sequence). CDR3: CASSLVGGTVSGANVLTF. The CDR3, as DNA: TGTGCCAGCAGCTTGGTTGGTGGGACAGTCTCTGGGGCCAACGTCCTGACTTTC.

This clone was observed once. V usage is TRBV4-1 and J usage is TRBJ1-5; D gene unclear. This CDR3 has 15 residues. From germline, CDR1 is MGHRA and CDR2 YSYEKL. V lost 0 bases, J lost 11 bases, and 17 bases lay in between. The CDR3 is CASSQDPPGLAAQHF. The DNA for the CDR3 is TGCGCCAGCAGCCAAGATCCCCCAGGCCTAGCGGCCCAGCATTTT.

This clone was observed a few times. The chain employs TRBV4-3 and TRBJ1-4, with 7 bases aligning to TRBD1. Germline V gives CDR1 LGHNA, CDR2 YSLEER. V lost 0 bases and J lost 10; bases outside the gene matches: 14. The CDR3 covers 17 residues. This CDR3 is CASSQDLVGQAGSKLFF. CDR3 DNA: TGCGCCAGCAGCCAAGATCTCGTTGGACAGGCTGGGTCAAAACTGTTTTTT.